These 16 T cell receptor beta chains share one sample of origin, sequenced in a study of tumor and adjacent non-tumor tissue in lung cancer. The template was RNA from unsorted bulk tissue. The library came from three nested PCR rounds adapted from ARM-PCR protocols. TCRdb processed the multiplex PCR reads anew with MiXCR; each CDR3 protein has one entry. This sample carries about 81,000 distinct CDR3 sequences, roughly 72% of them seen once, and the ten largest clones take about 9.2%. Specimen: lung tumor tissue. The source of these receptors is a woman aged 40-49 years with non-small cell lung cancer.

The sample holds many counts of this clonotype. The genes are TRBV6-6 and TRBJ1-1; a weak D match, TRBD1 (6 bases). The CDR3 totals 13 residues. V was trimmed by 4 bases and J by 5 bases, leaving 11 bases between them. In germline, CDR1 is MNHNY, CDR2 SVGAGI (reference sequence). The CDR3 region has the DNA TGTGCCAGCAGTTCGACAGGTTGGACTGAAGCTTTCTTT. It translates to CASSSTGWTEAFF.

The V and J genes are TRBV11-2 and TRBJ2-1; D is perhaps TRBD1 (5 bases). Germline-derived CDR1 and CDR2 are SGHAT and FQNNGV. This CDR3 contains 14 residues. V lost 6 bases to trimming and J lost 4 bases, with 13 bases between them. In nucleotides, the CDR3 is TGTGCCAGCAGTCCGCAGACAGAGTACAATGAGCAGTTCTTC. Its translation: CASSPQTEYNEQFF.

The chain couples TRBV11-2 to TRBJ2-7; 10 bases fit TRBD1. Germline loops: CDR1 SGHAT, CDR2 FQNNGV. The CDR3 covers 14 residues. V shed 3 bases, J shed 8 bases, and the junction held 7 bases outside the gene matches. CDR3 region: CASSFGQGVYKQYF. The CDR3 DNA follows: TGTGCCAGCAGCTTCGGACAGGGGGTGTACAAGCAGTACTTC.

Remarks on this clonotype: A junction boundary mismatches the germline segment, possibly from a read error. The genes are TRBV5-6 and TRBJ2-6, with 7 bases that match TRBD1. The CDR3 totals 13 residues. Germline V lookup: CDR1 SGHDT, CDR2 YYEEEE. CDR3 region: CASSLGQGNVLSF. CDR3 in DNA: TGTGCCAGCAGCTTGGGACAGGGTAACGTCCTGTCTTTC.

This clonotype occurred many times. The chain recombines TRBV5-1 with TRBJ2-7, with D unresolved. This CDR3 has 13 amino acids. Trimming removed 2 bases from V and 5 bases from J, with 11 bases in between. CDR1 is SGHRS and CDR2 is YFSETQ in the germline V gene. As DNA, the CDR3 is TGCGCCAGCAGCTTTTTTGTCTCGGACGAGCAGTACTTC. This sequence encodes CASSFFVSDEQYF.

This clonotype occurred many times. The J gene is TRBJ2-3, the V gene TRBV29-1; TRBD1 agrees at 8 bases. V dropped 4 bases and J dropped 2; count of bases not matched to a gene: 5. The CDR3 is 14 amino acids. CDR1 and CDR2 (germline): SQVTM, ANQGSEA. Here the CDR3 reads CSVAGTGDTDTQYF. CDR3 bases: TGCAGCGTTGCCGGGACAGGAGACACAGATACGCAGTATTTT.

About this clonotype: A read error may produce the germline difference seen at one junction end. The rearrangement links TRBV28 to TRBJ2-2; D ambiguous. Germline CDR1 and CDR2: MDHEN and SYDVKM. This CDR3 contains 12 residues. CDR3 sequence: CASSFLAGELFF. The CDR3 bases are TGTGCCAGTAGTTTCCTTGCCGGGGAGCTGTTTTTT.

The sample holds a few counts of this clonotype. This sequence may be a read error, since a much larger clone differs from it by one base. Written as DNA, the CDR3 is TGTACCAGCATCCCACAGAGCTCTGGAAACACCATATATTTT. It specifies CTSIPQSSGNTIYF. This chain connects TRBV12-3 or TRBV12-4 to TRBJ1-3; D unresolved. CDR3 length equals 14 residues.

CDR3 sequence reads: CTSSDQQGFSGYTF. DNA for the CDR3: TGTACAAGCAGCGATCAACAGGGATTCTCTGGTTACACCTTC. J is TRBJ1-2 and V is TRBV11-2; tentatively, D is TRBD1 (6 bases). CDR3 length equals 14 residues. Germline CDR1 reads SGHAT; CDR2 reads FQNNGV.

A remark on this clonotype: No conserved phenylalanine or tryptophan ends this CDR3, so it is likely a read error. The gene calls are TRBV28 and TRBJ2-3; possible D gene TRBD1, 5 bases. Looked up from germline, CDR1 is MDHEN and CDR2 is SYDVKM. The CDR3 has 11 amino acids. The CDR3: CASTDTGTQYL. The CDR3, as DNA: TGTGCCAGCACCGACACAGGTACGCAGTATCTT.

A word on this clonotype: At one boundary the junction diverges from the germline segment, which might be a read error. V and J are TRBV5-4 and TRBJ1-1; no firm D call. This CDR3 region has 15 residues. Germline lookup yields CDR1 SGHNT and CDR2 YYREEE (reference sequence). The CDR3 bases are TGTGCAAGCAGCGGACGTTTAGAGGGCGACACTGAAACTGTCTTT. Protein sequence: CASSGRLEGDTETVF.

This clonotype was detected only once. The rearrangement joins TRBV5-5 to TRBJ2-3; TRBD2 matches at 7 bases. CDR1 is SGHKS, CDR2 YYEKEE, per germline (reference sequence). CDR3 size: 14 residues. V lost 7 bases to trimming and J lost 2 bases; unmatched junction nucleotides: 7. This CDR3 is CASPWEGPTDTQYF. CDR3 coding DNA: TGTGCCAGCCCATGGGAGGGGCCCACAGATACGCAGTATTTT.

As to this clonotype: This likely comes from a read error, as the CDR3 has no conserved phenylalanine or tryptophan at its end. The chain couples TRBV11-2 to TRBJ2-5; 7 bases are shared with TRBD1. CDR3 length equals 15 residues. J lost 5 bases, V lost 7 bases, and 13 bases had no gene match. The germline V gene encodes CDR1 SGHAT and CDR2 FQNNGV. This CDR3 reads CASTKLGQAQETQYL. The DNA for the CDR3 is TGTGCCAGCACCAAATTAGGACAGGCACAGGAGACCCAGTACTTA.

With respect to this clonotype: Given a much more abundant clone one base away, this may be a read error. The rearrangement joins TRBV7-8 to TRBJ2-1, with D maybe TRBD1 (7 bases). Germline V gene data show CDR1 as SGHVS and CDR2 as FQNEAQ. The CDR3 runs 17 residues. As DNA, the CDR3 is TGTGTCAGCAGCTTTCGACCAGGGGGGAGCTCCTACAATGAGCAGTTCTTC. Amino acid sequence: CVSSFRPGGSSYNEQFF.

As to this clonotype: A much more abundant neighbour one base away suggests this may be a read error. The conserved phenylalanine or tryptophan normally closing the CDR3 is absent here, so this likely arose from a read error. V and J are TRBV5-6 and TRBJ2-7; tentatively, D is TRBD1 (6 bases). Germline lookup yields CDR1 SGHDT and CDR2 YYEEEE. Trimming shortened V by 4 bases and J by 3 bases, and 11 bases separated the two germline ends. This CDR3 has 13 residues. This CDR3 reads CASSLMTGYEQYS. CDR3 DNA: TGTGCCAGCAGCCTGATGACAGGCTACGAGCAGTACTCC.

As concerns this clonotype: Its ends do not fully match the called genes, so a read error is possible. The chain has TRBV4-1 and TRBJ2-7; possible D gene TRBD2, 5 bases. Germline V CDR1 and CDR2: MGHRA, YSYEKL. The CDR3 has 20 residues. The CDR3: CASSQDSQLVGAPRAYEQCF. In DNA form, the CDR3 reads TGCGCCAGCAGCCAAGATTCCCAACTAGTGGGAGCACCTAGAGCCTACGAGCAGTGCTTC.